What follows are 32 T cell receptor beta chains derived from one specimen sequenced in a study of T cell responses to AZD1222 COVID-19 vaccine. The protocol was immunoSEQ multiplex PCR, while the TCRdb copy is restricted to in-frame clones and leaves out a portion. In the table there are some 160,000 clones, less than 95% of which are singletons. Material: peripheral blood, obtained on day 0 of AZD1222 vaccination. The receptors were gathered from an adult in good health.

The V gene is TRBV7-3, the J gene TRBJ2-7; D remains unclear. The CDR3 consists of 15 residues. V gave up 2 bases and J gave up 4 bases, with 15 bases separating them. Germline loops: CDR1 SGHTA, CDR2 FQGTGA. The CDR3 loop reads CASSLFLAPNYEQYF. The CDR3 DNA sequence: TGTGCCAGCAGCTTATTCCTTGCGCCAAATTACGAGCAGTACTTC.

The chain recombines TRBV4-1 with TRBJ2-3, with 13 positions matching TRBD2. Trimming took 10 bases from V and 1 from J; bases not matched to a gene: 17. From germline, CDR1 is MGHRA and CDR2 YSYEKL. The CDR3 loop spans 19 amino acids. The DNA for the CDR3 is TGCGCCACCCTGTCCCTTCCCGCCGGGACTAGCGGGGGCACAGATACGCAGTATTTT. Translation: CATLSLPAGTSGGTDTQYF.

The gene calls are TRBV28 and TRBJ2-1; TRBD2 matches at 11 bases. The CDR3 totals 15 residues. Germline trimming cut 2 bases from V and 5 bases from J; bases unmatched to any gene: 2. Germline loops: CDR1 MDHEN, CDR2 SYDVKM. CDR3 DNA: TGTGCCAGCAGTTTACTAGCGGGAGGTCACAATGAGCAGTTCTTC. Residues: CASSLLAGGHNEQFF.

The V and J genes are TRBV11-3 and TRBJ2-3, with TRBD1 matching over 10 bases. Germline CDR1 SGHNT, CDR2 YENEEA. The CDR3 length is 15 residues. V was pared by 5 bases and J by 7 bases, with 9 bases of the junction left unmatched. Written as DNA, the CDR3 is TGTGCCAGCAGCGGACGACAGGGGGCGGCGAATACGCAGTATTTT. Its translation: CASSGRQGAANTQYF.

The chain employs TRBV3-1 (or the pseudogene TRBV3-2) and TRBJ1-1; TRBD1 matches at 10 bases. Germline CDR1 LGHDT, CDR2 YNNKEL (reference sequence). Unmatched junction bases numbered 4, after V lost 4 bases and J lost 2 bases. This CDR3 region has 15 residues. In nucleotides, the CDR3 is TGTGCCAGCAGCCCTTGGACAGGGGGAAACACTGAAGCTTTCTTT. Translating gives CASSPWTGGNTEAFF.

The chain employs TRBV27 and TRBJ1-2; D possibly corresponds to TRBD1 (5 bases). CDR1 is MNHEY, CDR2 SMNVEV, per germline (reference sequence). The CDR3 is made up of 17 amino acids. Between the trimmed V and J ends, which lost 2 bases and 8 bases, there was a span of 24 bases. The CDR3 DNA reads as TGTGCCAGCAGTTTAAACGGGGGGTTGGGAAAGAATTTCGGCTACACCTTC. Protein: CASSLNGGLGKNFGYTF.

This chain joins TRBV19 and TRBJ2-1, with unresolved D. This CDR3 contains 13 residues. Germline-derived CDR1 and CDR2 are LNHDA and SQIVND (reference sequence). Trimming took 2 bases from V and 7 from J, leaving 9 bases between them. Written as DNA, the CDR3 is TGTGCCAGTAGTATACCCTCTCGGAATGAGCAGTTCTTC. It encodes CASSIPSRNEQFF.

This clone was counted a few times. V is TRBV6-5 and J is TRBJ1-5; the D gene is possibly TRBD1 (5 bases). V was cut by 6 bases and J by 2 bases, with 14 bases left in between. The germline V gene encodes CDR1 MNHEY and CDR2 SVGAGI. This CDR3 is 15 amino acids long. The CDR3 DNA reads as TGTGCCAGCAGACGGGGGTCGGGGGGCAATCAGCCCCAGCATTTT. It translates to CASRRGSGGNQPQHF.

This sequence joins TRBV14 and TRBJ2-1; 7 bases agree with TRBD2. This CDR3 comprises 15 residues. The germline CDR1 and CDR2 sequences are SGHDN and FVKESK. Losses at the gene ends were 3 bases for V and 5 bases for J; bases not matched to a gene: 7. The CDR3 DNA sequence: TGTGCCAGCAGCCATTCTAGCGGATTTCACAATGAGCAGTTCTTC. This translates into CASSHSSGFHNEQFF.

This chain joins TRBV28 and TRBJ2-7; 8 bases are shared with TRBD1. In germline, CDR1 is MDHEN, CDR2 SYDVKM. V shed 5 bases and J 0 bases; nucleotides not matched to a gene: 6. The CDR3 runs 15 residues. The CDR3 sequence is CASSLFGTGSYEQYF. CDR3 sequence (DNA): TGTGCCAGCAGTCTTTTCGGGACAGGCTCCTACGAGCAGTACTTC.

This chain connects TRBV30 to TRBJ2-7; D is undetermined. Trimming stripped 0 bases from V and 5 bases from J, with 8 bases between. The V gene's germline CDR1 is GTSNPN and CDR2 SVGIG (reference sequence). The CDR3 has 12 residues. CDR3 in DNA: TGTGCCTGGAGTGTATTGGGCCACGAGCAGTACTTC. This gives the protein CAWSVLGHEQYF.

The V gene is TRBV28, the J gene TRBJ2-1; 14 bases are a match to TRBD2. This CDR3 comprises 17 residues. After removal of 6 bases from V and 9 bases from J, the junction contained 13 bases not matched to a gene. From germline, CDR1 is MDHEN and CDR2 SYDVKM. CDR3 in amino acids: CASRRPIGTSGSLEQFF. CDR3 DNA sequence: TGTGCCAGCAGACGCCCCATTGGGACTAGCGGGAGTCTTGAGCAGTTCTTC. Combining the CDR3 with reference TRBV28 and TRBJ2-1 gives the whole variable domain DVKVTQSSRYLVKRTGEKVFLECVQDMDHENMFWYRQDPGLGLRLIYFSYDVKMKEKGDIPEGYSVSREKKERFSLILESASTNQTSMYLCASRRPIGTSGSLEQFFGPGTRLTVL.

The chain carries TRBV18 and TRBJ1-6; tentative D call: TRBD1 (6 bases). The germline V gene encodes CDR1 KGHSH and CDR2 LQKENI. Trimming stripped 2 bases from V and 8 bases from J, with 13 bases between. This CDR3 is built from 15 residues. In nucleotides, the CDR3 is TGTGCCAGCTCACCATACTCGGGACAATATTCACCCCTCCACTTT. It yields the protein CASSPYSGQYSPLHF.

CDR3 amino acids: CASSDWDRVFNEQFF. The DNA of the CDR3 is TGTGCCAGCAGTGACTGGGACAGGGTTTTCAATGAGCAGTTCTTC. This chain uses TRBV2 with TRBJ2-1; 9 bases align to TRBD1. The ends lost 3 bases at V and 6 bases at J; junction bases unmatched: 6. Germline V gene data show CDR1 as SNHLY and CDR2 as FYNNEI. The CDR3 contains 15 residues. The full variable domain, with the rest looked up from reference TRBV2 and TRBJ2-1, is EPEVTQTPSHQVTQMGQEVILRCVPISNHLYFYWYRQILGQKVEFLVSFYNNEISEKSEIFDDQFSVERPDGSNFTLKIRSTKLEDSAMYFCASSDWDRVFNEQFFGPGTRLTVL.

Note on this clone: The same CDR3 arises from other DNA sequences in this sample as well. The V and J genes are TRBV3-1 (or the pseudogene TRBV3-2) and TRBJ1-3; D not certain. The CDR3 has 14 amino acids. The ends were cut back, 0 bases at V and 0 bases at J, with 3 bases in the middle. Germline values: CDR1 LGHDT, CDR2 YNNKEL (reference sequence). CDR3 DNA sequence: TGTGCCAGCAGCCAAGAAGGCTCTGGAAACACCATATATTTT. Translated, it gives CASSQEGSGNTIYF.

The J gene is TRBJ1-1, the V gene TRBV9; possibly TRBD1 for D (5 bases). Germline values: CDR1 SGDLS, CDR2 YYNGEE. The CDR3 runs 13 residues. V gave up 2 bases and J gave up 5 bases, with 10 bases separating them. Written as DNA, the CDR3 is TGTGCCAGCAGCGTGGGGCCGGGGACTGAAGCTTTCTTT. Translating gives CASSVGPGTEAFF.

The J gene is TRBJ2-5, the V gene TRBV2; 11 bases align to TRBD2. V dropped 6 bases and J dropped 5; count of bases not matched to a gene: 8. Per germline, CDR1 SNHLY and CDR2 FYNNEI. The CDR3 runs to 15 residues. The CDR3: CASRLLAGVGETQYF. Written as DNA, the CDR3 is TGTGCCAGCAGATTACTAGCGGGAGTTGGGGAGACCCAGTACTTC. The full variable domain, in which reference TRBV2 and TRBJ2-5 provide the parts outside the CDR3, is EPEVTQTPSHQVTQMGQEVILRCVPISNHLYFYWYRQILGQKVEFLVSFYNNEISEKSEIFDDQFSVERPDGSNFTLKIRSTKLEDSAMYFCASRLLAGVGETQYFGPGTRLLVL.

The chain joins TRBV6-2 or TRBV6-3 to TRBJ2-1, with 13 nucleotides matching TRBD2. CDR3 length: 19 residues. V was pared by 3 bases and J by 5 bases, with 13 bases of the junction left unmatched. Germline assignment: CDR1 MNHEY and CDR2 SVGEGT. Here the CDR3 DNA reads TGTGCCAGCAGTTATATGCTACTAGCGGGAGGGCAGAGCCACAATGAGCAGTTCTTC. Encoded protein: CASSYMLLAGGQSHNEQFF.

The CDR3 nucleotides read TGTGCCAGCAGTTTAGTGCGGGGGACTGAAGCTTTCTTT. Residues: CASSLVRGTEAFF. The rearrangement links TRBV28 to TRBJ1-1; the D gene is possibly TRBD1 (5 bases). Germline lookup yields CDR1 MDHEN and CDR2 SYDVKM. The V and J ends lost 2 bases and 5 bases respectively, with 9 bases between them. The CDR3 consists of 13 residues.

The chain recombines TRBV2 with TRBJ2-7; weak D call: TRBD1 (5 bases). V dropped 3 bases and J dropped 3 bases, with 6 bases sitting between them. Germline CDR1 is SNHLY and CDR2 is FYNNEI. This CDR3 contains 12 residues. As DNA, the CDR3 is TGTGCCAGCAGTGAGCAGGGCTACGAGCAGTACTTC. As protein: CASSEQGYEQYF.

The chain employs TRBV28 and TRBJ2-1; the D gene could be TRBD1 or TRBD2 (5 bases each). The V gene's germline CDR1 is MDHEN and CDR2 SYDVKM. The ends were cut back, 4 bases at V and 0 bases at J, with 13 bases in the middle. This CDR3 comprises 16 residues. The CDR3 nucleotides are TGTGCCAGCAGTTCCCATGGGGGAAGCTCCTACAATGAGCAGTTCTTC. Residues: CASSSHGGSSYNEQFF.

The chain recombines TRBV5-1 with TRBJ1-5; 7 bases are a match to TRBD1. Per the germline V gene, CDR1 is SGHRS and CDR2 is YFSETQ. The CDR3 covers 15 residues. V was clipped by 4 bases and J by 7 bases; unmatched bases: 11. CDR3 residues: CASSQNTGDGQPQHF. The DNA of the CDR3 is TGCGCCAGCAGCCAAAATACAGGGGATGGCCAGCCCCAGCATTTT. The whole variable domain, remainder taken from reference TRBV5-1 and TRBJ1-5, is KAGVTQTPRYLIKTRGQQVTLSCSPISGHRSVSWYQQTPGQGLQFLFEYFSETQRNKGNFPGRFSGRQFSNSRSEMNVSTLELGDSALYLCASSQNTGDGQPQHFGDGTRLSIL.

In its sample, this clone was seen a few times. In DNA, the CDR3 is TGCAGTGCTAGTTCTGGGACGGGGATCTACGAGCAGTACTTC. Translation gives CSASSGTGIYEQYF. The chain carries TRBV20-1 and TRBJ2-7; D may be TRBD1 or TRBD2 (5 bases each). Germline CDR1 reads DFQATT; CDR2 reads SNEGSKA (reference sequence). Trimming pared 3 bases from V and 3 bases from J, leaving 15 bases between. This CDR3 is built from 14 residues.

The genes are TRBV19 and TRBJ1-3, with 7 bases matching TRBD1. Germline assignment: CDR1 LNHDA and CDR2 SQIVND (reference sequence). Unmatched junction bases numbered 10, after V lost 0 bases and J lost 8 bases. The CDR3 is 16 residues long. The CDR3 reads CASSIDVTGARDTIYF. CDR3 DNA sequence: TGTGCCAGTAGTATAGATGTTACAGGGGCGAGAGACACCATATATTTT.

CDR3 loop: CAITRYGIRAGNTEAFF. The CDR3 DNA reads as TGTGCCATCACCCGATACGGTATACGCGCAGGGAACACTGAAGCTTTCTTT. The genes are TRBV10-3 and TRBJ1-1; D is unclear. This CDR3 comprises 17 residues. Germline CDR1 is ENHRY and CDR2 is SYGVKD. V was cut by 7 bases and J by 1 base, with 22 bases left in between.

This clone was counted once. The chain is built from TRBV5-5 and TRBJ2-7, with D unclear. The CDR3 runs 12 residues. The germline V and J ends were trimmed by 4 bases and 1 base, with 6 bases remaining between them. From germline, CDR1 is SGHKS and CDR2 YYEKEE (reference sequence). The CDR3 DNA follows: TGTGCCAGCAGCGACACATCCTACGAGCAGTACTTC. It yields the protein CASSDTSYEQYF.

The chain combines TRBV5-1 with TRBJ1-1, with D possibly matching TRBD1 (5 bases). Germline assignment: CDR1 SGHRS and CDR2 YFSETQ. V gave up 0 bases and J gave up 3 bases, with 12 bases separating them. The CDR3 has 15 residues. CDR3 DNA: TGCGCCAGCAGCTTGGTTGGGGCGCGGGACACTGAAGCTTTCTTT. It translates to CASSLVGARDTEAFF.

The rearrangement links TRBV13 to TRBJ1-1, with D possibly being TRBD1 (5 bases). This CDR3 spans 16 amino acids. From germline, CDR1 is PRHDT and CDR2 FYEKMQ (reference sequence). Trimming took off 5 bases at V and 5 bases at J, with 21 bases between the two ends. In DNA form, the CDR3 reads TGTGCCAGCAGCCTACTGACCGTGGGGGGGAAGACTGAAGCTTTCTTT. This sequence encodes CASSLLTVGGKTEAFF. Supplemented by reference TRBV13 and TRBJ1-1, the full variable domain reads AAGVIQSPRHLIKEKRETATLKCYPIPRHDTVYWYQQGPGQDPQFLISFYEKMQSDKGSIPDRFSAQQFSDYHSELNMSSLELGDSALYFCASSLLTVGGKTEAFFGQGTRLTVV.

This chain joins TRBV5-1 and TRBJ1-2; D unclear. Trimming shortened V by 5 bases and J by 1 base, and 12 bases separated the two germline ends. CDR3 length: 14 amino acids. Germline V gene lookup returns CDR1 SGHRS and CDR2 YFSETQ. CDR3 protein: CASRVTVDNYGYTF. The DNA of the CDR3 is TGCGCCAGCAGAGTAACCGTAGATAACTATGGCTACACCTTC.

In its sample, this clone was seen once. This chain links TRBV6-5 with TRBJ1-4; possibly TRBD1 for D (6 bases). Trimming shortened V by 0 bases and J by 8 bases, and 16 bases separated the two germline ends. Germline V gene lookup returns CDR1 MNHEY and CDR2 SVGAGI. CDR3 length: 16 amino acids. As DNA, the CDR3 is TGTGCCAGCAGTTACTCGAATTTGGGGGCTCAGGAAAAACTGTTTTTT. Encoded protein: CASSYSNLGAQEKLFF.

The J gene is TRBJ1-4, the V gene TRBV5-1; TRBD1 aligns across 7 bases. Trimming at V came to 3 bases and at J to 4 bases, leaving 9 bases not matched to a gene. The CDR3 is 16 amino acids. Germline V CDR1 and CDR2: SGHRS, YFSETQ. CDR3 region: CASSSPQGPGNEKLFF. Written as DNA, the CDR3 is TGCGCCAGCAGCTCCCCACAGGGGCCTGGTAATGAAAAACTGTTTTTT.

The rearrangement uses TRBV30 and TRBJ1-1, with D perhaps TRBD1 (5 bases). V dropped 1 base and J dropped 7 bases, with 16 bases sitting between them. This CDR3 is built from 14 residues. Germline V lookup: CDR1 GTSNPN, CDR2 SVGIG (reference sequence). The CDR3 DNA is TGTGCCTGGAGTGAGGGACGGGGGAACGGTGAAGCTTTCTTT. Its translation: CAWSEGRGNGEAFF.